This is a list of T cell receptor beta chains from one sample in a study of cytomegalovirus exposure and HLA in healthy donors. The protocol was immunoSEQ multiplex PCR, while the TCRdb copy is restricted to in-frame clones and leaves out a portion. Counted here are some 160,000 clones, roughly 80% occurring once; the ten biggest clones make up around 6%. Sequenced material: PBMCs. The receptors shown here come from a man aged 35-49 years in good health and CMV-seronegative. Both conserved end residues are part of each CDR3. The D gene is left open where the match is weak. Part of the rows lack a size; the others show once, few, many or a class for expanded clones.

>TRBJ2-7|TRBD2|TRBV7-9|.
TGTGCCAGCAGCCCCAGACTAGCGCCCGACTACGAGCAGTACTTC
CASSPRLAPDYEQYF
>TRBJ1-3|.|TRBV7-8|once
TGTGCCAGCAGCTTCAGGGGCTCGGCTCGCCCTTACTCTGGAAACACCATATATTTT
CASSFRGSARPYSGNTIYF
>TRBJ1-1|TRBD1|TRBV7-8|.
TGTGCCAGCAGCTTAGCAACAGGGGGAATCACTGAAGCTTTCTTT
CASSLATGGITEAFF
>TRBJ2-3|.|TRBV5-1|.
TGCGCCAGCAGCTTGGCTATCAGCACAGATACGCAGTATTTT
CASSLAISTDTQYF
>TRBJ2-7|TRBD2|TRBV4-3|once
TGCGCCAGCAGCCAAGATCGGCTAGCGGGCTACGAGCAGTACTTC
CASSQDRLAGYEQYF
>TRBJ1-2|.|TRBV7-9|.
TGTGCCAGCAGCCCCCGGACAGATGGCTACACCTTC
CASSPRTDGYTF
>TRBJ2-1|.|TRBV9|.
TGTGCCAGCAGCGTCGGGACTTACTCCTACAATGAGCAGTTCTTC
CASSVGTYSYNEQFF
>TRBJ2-5|TRBD2|TRBV5-4|.
TGTGCCAGCAGCTTCTATAGCGGGGGGGGCGGAAGTCGGACCCAGTACTTC
CASSFYSGGGGSRTQYF
>TRBJ2-1|TRBD2|TRBV19|.
TGTGCCAGTAGTATAAGAGCGGGGGGGGATCTTCATGAGCAGTTCTTC
CASSIRAGGDLHEQFF
>TRBJ2-7|.|TRBV6-6|.
TGTGCCAGCAGTTACTCGATTACGCGGACCTACGAGCAGTACTTC
CASSYSITRTYEQYF
>TRBJ2-5|TRBD2|TRBV14|.
TGTGCCAGCAGCCAAGCGGGGGGTCTCTCGGGGACCCAGTACTTC
CASSQAGGLSGTQYF
>TRBJ1-4|.|TRBV30|.
TGTGCCTGGAGTGCAGGGAAGGGGGAAAAACTGTTTTTT
CAWSAGKGEKLFF
>TRBJ1-5|TRBD1|TRBV5-5|few
TGTGCCAGCAGCTTAAGGACAGGGGATCAGCCCCAGCATTTT
CASSLRTGDQPQHF
>TRBJ1-5|.|TRBV15|once
TGTGCCACCGGACAGCAAGGGCGACAGCCCCAGCATTTT
CATGQQGRQPQHF
>TRBJ2-7|TRBD1|TRBV4-3|.
TGCGCCAGCAGCCAGAATTTGGACAGGTCCTTGTACGAGCAGTACTTC
CASSQNLDRSLYEQYF
>TRBJ1-1|.|TRBV7-9|.
TGTGCCAGCAGCTTCGGCAGGGACACTGAAGCTTTCTTT
CASSFGRDTEAFF
>TRBJ2-2|.|TRBV27|few
TGTGCCAGCAGTTCGGGGGAGGCCGGGGAGCTGTTTTTT
CASSSGEAGELFF
>TRBJ2-1|.|TRBV6-5|.
TGTGCCAGCAGTAAGCCGGGACTTCAAAATGAGCAGTTCTTC
CASSKPGLQNEQFF
>TRBJ2-5|.|TRBV18|.
TGTGCCAGCTCACCACCAGGGGCAGAGACCCAGTACTTC
CASSPPGAETQYF
>TRBJ1-5|.|TRBV2|.
TGTGCCAGCAGGGAGGCGTGGGTTGGACAGCCCCAGCATTTT
CASREAWVGQPQHF
>TRBJ2-7|TRBD2|TRBV18|once
TGTGCCCGTGAGCGGGAGGGTACCGACTACGAGCAGTACTTC
CAREREGTDYEQYF
>TRBJ1-3|.|TRBV6-5|.
TGTGCCAGCAGCTTAGGGGGAGGGTCTGGAAACACCATATATTTT
CASSLGGGSGNTIYF
>TRBJ1-1|.|TRBV11-2|.
TGTGCCAGCAGTCCTACACCCACGGGGGGAGAAGCTTTCTTT
CASSPTPTGGEAFF
>TRBJ2-7|.|TRBV7-2|.
TGTGCCAGCAGCCCCCAAGAGGGAGGCAACGAGCAGTACTTC
CASSPQEGGNEQYF
>TRBJ1-4|.|TRBV6-1|.
TGTGCCAGCAGTGGGAGACAGTTACTAGAAAAACTGTTTTTT
CASSGRQLLEKLFF
>TRBJ1-5|.|TRBV10-3|.
TGTGCCATCAGTGAGTCAGCTGGGGGCAGTCAGCCCCAGCATTTT
CAISESAGGSQPQHF
>TRBJ1-1|.|TRBV5-4|few
TGTGCCAGCATGGAGCTCACTGAAGCTTTCTTT
CASMELTEAFF
>TRBJ1-4|.|TRBV9|.
TGTGCCAGCAGCGTCGGATCTGGAGGGTCTGTACTGTTTTTT
CASSVGSGGSVLFF
>TRBJ2-5|TRBD2|TRBV6-5|.
TGTGCCAGCAGTTTTCAGACTAGCGGGAGGGGTGAGCAGTACTTC
CASSFQTSGRGEQYF
>TRBJ2-7|TRBD1|TRBV6-5|.
TGTGCCAGCAGTTTGGACAGGGACTCCTACGAGCAGTACTTC
CASSLDRDSYEQYF
>TRBJ2-1|TRBD2|TRBV7-2|.
TGTGCCAGCAGCCTTTCTAGCGGGGGGGTCGGAGAGCAGTTCTTC
CASSLSSGGVGEQFF
>TRBJ2-5|.|TRBV9|.
TGTGCCACCTCGCGTGGGGCCATGGAGACCCAGTACTTC
CATSRGAMETQYF
>TRBJ2-2|.|TRBV29-1|.
TGCAGCCTCCGGGGGTTAGGACCGGCGAACACCGGGGAGCTGTTTTTT
CSLRGLGPANTGELFF
>TRBJ2-7|TRBD2|TRBV7-2|few
TGTGCCAGCAGCTTAAGACTAGCGGGAGCGCTCGAGCAGTACTTC
CASSLRLAGALEQYF
>TRBJ2-7|TRBD1|TRBV7-9|.
TGTGCCAGCAGCTACGGGACAGCCACCCCCTACGAGCAGTACTTC
CASSYGTATPYEQYF
>TRBJ1-3|.|TRBV12-5|.
TGTGCTAGTGGTTTGGTATCGTGGGGCGTCTCTGGAAACACCATATATTTT
CASGLVSWGVSGNTIYF
>TRBJ1-6|.|TRBV4-3|.
TGCGCCAGCAGCCATGACACAGGCACTAATTCACCCCTCCACTTT
CASSHDTGTNSPLHF
>TRBJ1-6|.|TRBV30|.
TGTGCCACCTATGGCGGGAATAATTCACCCCTCCACTTT
CATYGGNNSPLHF
>TRBJ2-7|.|TRBV10-1|.
TGCGCCAGCAGTGAGTCGAGTAGGGGAATCTACGAGCAGTACTTC
CASSESSRGIYEQYF
>TRBJ1-3|.|TRBV2|.
TGTGCCAGCAGTGAAGTAGGGGCTGGAAACACCATATATTTT
CASSEVGAGNTIYF
>TRBJ1-1|TRBD1|TRBV12-5|.
TGTGCTAGTGGTTCAGGGGGCCACAAAATGCGGGGCACTGAAGCTTTCTTT
CASGSGGHKMRGTEAFF
>TRBJ2-1|.|TRBV30|.
TGTGCCTCATCACTCTACAATGAGCAGTTCTTC
CASSLYNEQFF
>TRBJ2-7|.|TRBV9|.
TGTGCCAGCAGCGTAGGGGCCCCTGACTACCGCAACACCTACGAGCAGTACTTC
CASSVGAPDYRNTYEQYF
>TRBJ1-1|TRBD1|TRBV5-8|.
TGTGCCAGCAGCTTGGGACAGGGGAGTGAAGCTTTCTTT
CASSLGQGSEAFF
>TRBJ1-5|TRBD1|TRBV5-1|.
TGCGCCAGCAGACCTGGGACAGGGGGGCAGCCCCAGCATTTT
CASRPGTGGQPQHF
>TRBJ2-6|TRBD1|TRBV5-1|.
TGCGCCAGCAGCCCCGGGACAGGGAAAGCTGGGGCCAACGTCCTGACTTTC
CASSPGTGKAGANVLTF
>TRBJ2-1|TRBD1|TRBV6-5|.
TGTGCCAGCAGTGGGACAGGGGCTAATGAGCAGTTCTTC
CASSGTGANEQFF
>TRBJ2-5|TRBD1|TRBV29-1|few
TGCAGCGGTCGGGACAGGCGTCTCGAGACCCAGTACTTC
CSGRDRRLETQYF
>TRBJ2-2|.|TRBV6-6|.
TGTGCCAGCAGTTACTCGGCAGGGGACACCGGGGAGCTGTTTTTT
CASSYSAGDTGELFF
>TRBJ1-3|TRBD1|TRBV2|.
TGTGCCAGCAGTGACAACAGGGGGACTGGAAACACCATATATTTT
CASSDNRGTGNTIYF
>TRBJ2-7|TRBD2|TRBV2|.
TGTGCCAGCAAATCGACCAGCGGGAGGGCCAACGAGCAGTACTTC
CASKSTSGRANEQYF
>TRBJ2-2|TRBD1|TRBV19|.
TGTGCCAGTAGTATTAGGGGGCGAGACACCGGGGAGCTGTTTTTT
CASSIRGRDTGELFF
>TRBJ2-7|TRBD1|TRBV29-1|.
TGCAGCGTTACACGACAGGGGAGTATCGACGAGCAGTACTTC
CSVTRQGSIDEQYF
>TRBJ1-5|.|TRBV4-3|few
TGCGCCAGCAGCCAAGATGGCCAGGGGCATCAGCCCCAGCATTTT
CASSQDGQGHQPQHF
>TRBJ2-2|TRBD1|TRBV11-2|.
TGTGCCAGCAGCTTTACGGACAGGGCGCCCGGGGAGCTGTTTTTT
CASSFTDRAPGELFF
>TRBJ1-4|.|TRBV21-1|.
TGTGCCAGCAGCATAAGACAGGGGGAAAAACTGTTTTTT
CASSIRQGEKLFF
>TRBJ2-2|TRBD2|TRBV4-3|few
TGCGCCAGCAGCCCGACTAGCGGGGGGCCCGGGGAGCTGTTTTTT
CASSPTSGGPGELFF